This T cell receptor (beta chain) was sequenced in a study of blood T cell repertoires in COVID-19. Study in general: Acute and convalescent COVID-19 specimens originated in the United States, Italy and Spain. In each case, the material was cDNA or gDNA derived from T cells, B-cell-depleted T cells, or PBMCs.

CDR1 and CDR2 from the germline V gene are LNHDA and SQIVND (reference sequence). The V segment lost 9 bases and the J segment 8 bases; nucleotides outside the gene matches: 8. The CDR3 spans 14 residues. Authors' methods: Reference gene primer amplification yielded estimated nucleated cell counts. The assay was immunoSEQ multiplex PCR, and TCRdb's table has in-frame clones only and misses some. V and J calls and clone size are given by that table; D and trimming were obtained from the DNA. This table has 240,000 or so clones, roughly 88% appearing once. This sequence originates from a woman aged 25-40 years with acute or convalescent COVID-19. The sequenced material came from peripheral blood. The chain couples TRBV19 to TRBJ1-6; 9 bases map to TRBD1. This CDR3 is CASRDRERDSPLHF. The DNA of the CDR3 is TGTGCCAGCCGGGACAGGGAAAGAGATTCACCCCTCCACTTT.